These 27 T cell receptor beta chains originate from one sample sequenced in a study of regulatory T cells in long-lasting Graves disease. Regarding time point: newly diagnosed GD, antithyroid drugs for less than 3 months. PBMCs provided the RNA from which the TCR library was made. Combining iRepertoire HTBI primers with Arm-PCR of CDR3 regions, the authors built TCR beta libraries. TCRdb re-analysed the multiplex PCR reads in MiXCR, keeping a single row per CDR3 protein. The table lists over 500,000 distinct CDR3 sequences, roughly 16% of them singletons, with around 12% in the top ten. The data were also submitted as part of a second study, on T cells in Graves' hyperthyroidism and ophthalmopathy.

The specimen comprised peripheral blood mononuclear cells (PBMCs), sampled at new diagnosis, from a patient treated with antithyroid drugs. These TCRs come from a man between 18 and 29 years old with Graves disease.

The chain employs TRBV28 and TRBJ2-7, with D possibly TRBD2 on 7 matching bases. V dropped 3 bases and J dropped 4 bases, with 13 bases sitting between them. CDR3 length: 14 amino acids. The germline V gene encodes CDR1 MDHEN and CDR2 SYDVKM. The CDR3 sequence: CASSLGGPQYEQYF. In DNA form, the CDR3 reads TGTGCCAGCAGTTTGGGGGGGCCCCAGTACGAGCAGTACTTC.

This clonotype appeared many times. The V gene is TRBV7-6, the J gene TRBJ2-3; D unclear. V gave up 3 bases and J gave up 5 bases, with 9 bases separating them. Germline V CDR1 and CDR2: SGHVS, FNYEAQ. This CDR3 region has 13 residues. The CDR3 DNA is TGTGCCAGCAGCTTCGGGCTCCAAGATACGCAGTATTTT. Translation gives CASSFGLQDTQYF.

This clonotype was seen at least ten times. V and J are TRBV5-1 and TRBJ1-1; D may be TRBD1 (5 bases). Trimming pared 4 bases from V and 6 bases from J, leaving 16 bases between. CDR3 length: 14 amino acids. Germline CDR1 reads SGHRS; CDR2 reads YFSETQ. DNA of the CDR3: TGCGCCAGCAGCCTTGGGGCGGAGGGCCCTGAAGCTTTCTTT. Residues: CASSLGAEGPEAFF.

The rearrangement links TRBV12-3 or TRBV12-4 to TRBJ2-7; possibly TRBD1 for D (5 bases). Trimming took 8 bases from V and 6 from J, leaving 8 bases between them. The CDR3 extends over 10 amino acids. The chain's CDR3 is CASQGTEQYF. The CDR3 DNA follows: TGTGCCAGCCAGGGCACCGAGCAGTACTTC.

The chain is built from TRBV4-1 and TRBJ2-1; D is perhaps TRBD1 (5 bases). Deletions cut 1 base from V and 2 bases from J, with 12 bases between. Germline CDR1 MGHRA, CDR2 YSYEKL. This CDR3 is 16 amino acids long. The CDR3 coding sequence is TGCGCCAGCAGCCAAGCTGGCAGGGCAGCCTACAATGAGCAGTTCTTC. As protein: CASSQAGRAAYNEQFF.

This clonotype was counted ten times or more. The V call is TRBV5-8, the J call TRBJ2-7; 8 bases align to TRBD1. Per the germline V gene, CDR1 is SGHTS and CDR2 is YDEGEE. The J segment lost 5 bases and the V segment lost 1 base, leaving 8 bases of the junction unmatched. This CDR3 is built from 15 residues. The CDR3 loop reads CASSLRDRGNHEQYF. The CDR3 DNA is TGTGCCAGCAGCTTGAGAGACAGGGGTAACCACGAGCAGTACTTC.

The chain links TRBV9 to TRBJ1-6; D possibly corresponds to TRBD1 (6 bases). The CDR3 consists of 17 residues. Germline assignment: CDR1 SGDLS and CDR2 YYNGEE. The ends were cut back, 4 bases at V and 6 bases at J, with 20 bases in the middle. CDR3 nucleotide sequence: TGTGCCAGCAGCAGAGGGGGGACCCAAACACTTAATTCACCCCTCCACTTT. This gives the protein CASSRGGTQTLNSPLHF.

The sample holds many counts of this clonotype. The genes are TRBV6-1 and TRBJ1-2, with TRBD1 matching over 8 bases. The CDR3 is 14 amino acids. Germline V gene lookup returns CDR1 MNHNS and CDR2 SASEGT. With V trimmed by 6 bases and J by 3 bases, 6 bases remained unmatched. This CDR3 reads CASRLDRDDYGYTF. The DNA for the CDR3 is TGTGCCAGCAGATTGGACAGGGACGACTATGGCTACACCTTC.

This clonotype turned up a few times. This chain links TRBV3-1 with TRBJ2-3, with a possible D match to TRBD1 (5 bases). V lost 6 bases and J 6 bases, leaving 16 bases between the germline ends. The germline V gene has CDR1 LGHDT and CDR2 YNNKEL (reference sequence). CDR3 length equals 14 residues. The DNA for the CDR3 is TGTGCCAGCAGGGCGCGTGGGGCTGGGGATACGCAGTATTTT. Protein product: CASRARGAGDTQYF.

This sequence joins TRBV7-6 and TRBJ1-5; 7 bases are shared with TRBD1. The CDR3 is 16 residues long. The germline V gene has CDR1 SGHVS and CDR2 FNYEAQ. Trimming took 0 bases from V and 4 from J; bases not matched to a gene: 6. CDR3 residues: CASSLADHRGNQPQHF. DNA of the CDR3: TGTGCCAGCAGCTTAGCGGATCACAGGGGAAATCAGCCCCAGCATTTT.

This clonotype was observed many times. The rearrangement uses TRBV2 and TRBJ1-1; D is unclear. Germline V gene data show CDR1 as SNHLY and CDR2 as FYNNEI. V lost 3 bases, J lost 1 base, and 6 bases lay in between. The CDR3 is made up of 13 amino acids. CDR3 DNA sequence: TGTGCCAGCAGTGAGGGTCCGAACACTGAAGCTTTCTTT. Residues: CASSEGPNTEAFF.

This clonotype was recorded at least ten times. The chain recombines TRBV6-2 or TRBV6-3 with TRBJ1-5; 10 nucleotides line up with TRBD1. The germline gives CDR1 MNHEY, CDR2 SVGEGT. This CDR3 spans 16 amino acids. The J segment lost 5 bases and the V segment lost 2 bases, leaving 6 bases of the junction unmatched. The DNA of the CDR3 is TGTGCCAGCAGTTACGGGACCGGGACAGGGGATCAGCCCCAGCATTTT. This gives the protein CASSYGTGTGDQPQHF.

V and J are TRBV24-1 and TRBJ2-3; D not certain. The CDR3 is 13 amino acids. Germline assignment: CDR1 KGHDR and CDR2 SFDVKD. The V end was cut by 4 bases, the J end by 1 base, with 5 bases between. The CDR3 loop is CATSEGGTDTQYF. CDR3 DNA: TGTGCCACCAGTGAGGGCGGCACAGATACGCAGTATTTT.

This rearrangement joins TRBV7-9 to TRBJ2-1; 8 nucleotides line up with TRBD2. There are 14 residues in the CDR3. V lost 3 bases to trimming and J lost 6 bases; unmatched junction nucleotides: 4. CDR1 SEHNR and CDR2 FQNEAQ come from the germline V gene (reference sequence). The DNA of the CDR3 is TGTGCCAGCAGCTTTAGCGGGATGGGCAATGAGCAGTTCTTC. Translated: CASSFSGMGNEQFF. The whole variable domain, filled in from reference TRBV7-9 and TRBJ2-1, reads DTGVSQNPRHKITKRGQNVTFRCDPISEHNRLYWYRQTLGQGPEFLTYFQNEAQLEKSRLLSDRFSAERPKGSFSTLEIQRTEQGDSAMYLCASSFSGMGNEQFFGPGTRLTVL.

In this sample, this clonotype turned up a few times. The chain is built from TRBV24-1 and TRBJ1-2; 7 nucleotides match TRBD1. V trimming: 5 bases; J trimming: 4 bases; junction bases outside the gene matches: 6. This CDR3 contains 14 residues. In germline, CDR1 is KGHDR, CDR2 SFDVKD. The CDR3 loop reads CATSAGGGRYGYTF. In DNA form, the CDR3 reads TGTGCCACCAGTGCGGGAGGGGGCCGCTATGGCTACACCTTC.

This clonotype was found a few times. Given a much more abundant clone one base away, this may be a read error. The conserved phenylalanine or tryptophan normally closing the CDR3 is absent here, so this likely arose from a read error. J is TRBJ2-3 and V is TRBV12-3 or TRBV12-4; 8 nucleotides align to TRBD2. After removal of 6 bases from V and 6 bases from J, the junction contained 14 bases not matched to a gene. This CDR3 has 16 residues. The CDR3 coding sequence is TGTGCCAGCAGGGGCAACATGGGGACGGGGGGGGATACGCAGTATCTT. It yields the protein CASRGNMGTGGDTQYL.

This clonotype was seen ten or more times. The CDR3 DNA sequence: TGCAGTGTAGTAAAGGGGCAAGAGACCCAGTACTTC. This translates into CSVVKGQETQYF. The chain couples TRBV20-1 to TRBJ2-5; TRBD1 might be the D (5 bases). The V gene lost 7 bases and the J gene lost 2 bases, with 11 bases spanning the gap. The germline gives CDR1 DFQATT, CDR2 SNEGSKA (reference sequence). The length of the CDR3 is 12 residues.

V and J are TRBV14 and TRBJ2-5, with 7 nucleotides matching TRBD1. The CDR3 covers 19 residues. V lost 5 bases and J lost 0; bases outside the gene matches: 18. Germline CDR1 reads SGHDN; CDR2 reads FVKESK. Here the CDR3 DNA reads TGTGCCAGCAGCAATTCCGGGACAGACGGCTCCTGGTACCAAGAGACCCAGTACTTC. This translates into CASSNSGTDGSWYQETQYF.

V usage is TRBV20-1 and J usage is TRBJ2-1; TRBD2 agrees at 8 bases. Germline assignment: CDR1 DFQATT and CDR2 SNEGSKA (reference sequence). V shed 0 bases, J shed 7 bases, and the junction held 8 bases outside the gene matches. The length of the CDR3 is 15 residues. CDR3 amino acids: CSARDEAGVLNEQFF. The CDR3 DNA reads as TGCAGTGCTAGAGACGAAGCGGGAGTTTTGAATGAGCAGTTCTTC.

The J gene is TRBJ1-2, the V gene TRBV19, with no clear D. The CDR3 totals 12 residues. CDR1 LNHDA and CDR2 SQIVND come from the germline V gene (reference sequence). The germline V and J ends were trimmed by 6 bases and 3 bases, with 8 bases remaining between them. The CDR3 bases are TGTGCCAGTAGCCCTTGGGACTATGGCTACACCTTC. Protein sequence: CASSPWDYGYTF. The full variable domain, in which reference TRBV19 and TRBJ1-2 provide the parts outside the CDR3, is DGGITQSPKYLFRKEGQNVTLSCEQNLNHDAMYWYRQDPGQGLRLIYYSQIVNDFQKGDIAEGYSVSREKKESFPLTVTSAQKNPTAFYLCASSPWDYGYTFGSGTRLTVV.

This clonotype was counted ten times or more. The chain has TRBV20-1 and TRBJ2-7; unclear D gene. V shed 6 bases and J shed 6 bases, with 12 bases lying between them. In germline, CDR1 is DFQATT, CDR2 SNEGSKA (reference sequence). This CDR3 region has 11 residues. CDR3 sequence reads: CSALATTEQYF. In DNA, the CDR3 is TGCAGTGCCCTGGCAACGACCGAGCAGTACTTC.

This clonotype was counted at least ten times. The CDR3 is CASSVQGDRGTEAFF. The CDR3 DNA reads TGTGCCAGCAGTGTCCAGGGAGATAGGGGGACTGAAGCTTTCTTT. This chain uses TRBV27 with TRBJ1-1, with D tentatively TRBD1 (6 bases). V lost 5 bases, J lost 5 bases, and 18 bases lay in between. Germline assignment: CDR1 MNHEY and CDR2 SMNVEV (reference sequence). This CDR3 has 15 residues.

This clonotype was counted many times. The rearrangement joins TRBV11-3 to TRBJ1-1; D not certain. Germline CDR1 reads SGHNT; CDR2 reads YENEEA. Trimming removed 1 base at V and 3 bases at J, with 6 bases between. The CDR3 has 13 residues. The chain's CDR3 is CASSLGRYTEAFF. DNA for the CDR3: TGTGCCAGCAGCTTAGGGAGGTACACTGAAGCTTTCTTT.

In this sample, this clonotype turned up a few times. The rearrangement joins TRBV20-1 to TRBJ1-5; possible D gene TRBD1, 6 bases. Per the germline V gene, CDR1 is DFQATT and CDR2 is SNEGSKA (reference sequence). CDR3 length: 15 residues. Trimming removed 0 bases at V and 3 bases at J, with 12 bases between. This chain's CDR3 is CSARDQGWVNQPQHF. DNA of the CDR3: TGCAGTGCTAGAGATCAGGGGTGGGTCAATCAGCCCCAGCATTTT.

The CDR3 DNA is TGCGCCAGCAGCCAAGATAGGCGGGAGGTGGAGACCCAGTACTTC. Encoded protein: CASSQDRREVETQYF. The chain links TRBV4-1 to TRBJ2-5; TRBD2 matches at 8 bases. Germline V gives CDR1 MGHRA, CDR2 YSYEKL. The CDR3 is 15 residues long. The junction had 5 bases not matched to a gene; V was cut back by 0 bases and J by 5 bases.

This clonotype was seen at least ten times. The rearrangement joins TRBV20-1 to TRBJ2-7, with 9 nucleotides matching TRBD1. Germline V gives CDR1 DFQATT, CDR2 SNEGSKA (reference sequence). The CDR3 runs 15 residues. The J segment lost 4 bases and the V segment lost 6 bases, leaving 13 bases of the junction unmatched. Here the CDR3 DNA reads TGCAGTGCCTCCGGGACAGGGAAAGGTCCGTACGAGCAGTACTTC. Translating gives CSASGTGKGPYEQYF.

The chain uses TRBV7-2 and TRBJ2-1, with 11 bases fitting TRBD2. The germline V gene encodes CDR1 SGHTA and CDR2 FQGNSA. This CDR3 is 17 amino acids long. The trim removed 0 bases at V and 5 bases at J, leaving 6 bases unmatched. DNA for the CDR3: TGTGCCAGCAGCTTAGCACCCGGGACTAGCGGAGACAATGAGCAGTTCTTC. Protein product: CASSLAPGTSGDNEQFF.